The 7 T cell receptor beta chains below all came from one sample that was sequenced in a study of graft-versus-host responses after intestinal transplantation. No antigen has been assigned to these receptors. TCRdb's copy holds only in-frame clones and misses some; the assay was immunoSEQ multiplex PCR. Found here are about 71,000 clones, 90% of them singletons; the top ten hold about 1.3%. The material sequenced was unstimulated CD8+ T cells sorted from spleen or lymph node cells, taken before intestinal transplant. These receptors were collected from a human donor who received an intestinal transplant.

V is TRBV5-1 and J is TRBJ2-3; 11 bases match TRBD2. In germline, CDR1 is SGHRS, CDR2 YFSETQ. J gave up 4 bases and V 4 bases, and 11 bases lay outside the gene matches. The CDR3 is 17 residues long. CDR3 region: CASSVHPGTSGPDTQYF. The CDR3 region has the DNA TGCGCCAGCAGCGTACATCCCGGGACTAGCGGCCCAGATACGCAGTATTTT.

The chain joins TRBV5-6 to TRBJ1-4; 8 bases fit TRBD1. CDR1 and CDR2 (germline): SGHDT, YYEEEE. Losses at the gene ends were 3 bases for V and 0 bases for J; bases not matched to a gene: 13. This CDR3 region has 19 residues. The CDR3 protein is CASSSKRDRLSPTNEKLFF. DNA for the CDR3: TGTGCCAGCAGCTCGAAGCGGGACAGGTTGTCACCAACTAATGAAAAACTGTTTTTT. Full variable domain (missing parts from reference TRBV5-6 and TRBJ1-4): DAGVTQSPTHLIKTRGQQVTLRCSPKSGHDTVSWYQQALGQGPQFIFQYYEEEERQRGNFPDRFSGHQFPNYSSELNVNALLLGDSALYLCASSSKRDRLSPTNEKLFFGSGTQLSVL.

The genes are TRBV27 and TRBJ1-5; D is ambiguous. Germline CDR1 is MNHEY and CDR2 is SMNVEV (reference sequence). This CDR3 comprises 13 residues. Between the trimmed V and J ends, which lost 6 bases and 5 bases, there was a span of 11 bases. The DNA of the CDR3 is TGTGCCAGCAGCCCTCCCGGGGATCAGCCCCAGCATTTT. Protein product: CASSPPGDQPQHF.

This rearrangement joins TRBV6-6 to TRBJ1-5, with unresolved D. The germline gives CDR1 MNHNY, CDR2 SVGAGI (reference sequence). Trimming took 0 bases from V and 1 from J, leaving 10 bases between them. CDR3 length equals 16 residues. In DNA form, the CDR3 reads TGTGCCAGCAGTTACTCGATAGCCCAAAGCAATCAGCCCCAGCATTTT. Amino acid sequence: CASSYSIAQSNQPQHF.

CDR3 DNA sequence: TGCAGCGTGGGGGGGGATGGGGGGATCACAGATACGCAGTATTTT. It yields the protein CSVGGDGGITDTQYF. The chain links TRBV29-1 to TRBJ2-3, with 7 nucleotides matching TRBD2. Germline CDR1 and CDR2: SQVTM and ANQGSEA. The length of the CDR3 is 15 residues. Losses at the gene ends were 6 bases for V and 2 bases for J; bases not matched to a gene: 11.

This clone was seen more than once but under ten times. V usage is TRBV5-6 and J usage is TRBJ2-2, with a weak D call TRBD2 (5 bases). CDR1 is SGHDT and CDR2 is YYEEEE in the germline V gene. Trimming removed 0 bases at V and 3 bases at J, with 9 bases between. The CDR3 covers 15 residues. The CDR3 bases are TGTGCCAGCAGCTTGGTCGGGGTGCACACCGGGGAGCTGTTTTTT. Translated, it gives CASSLVGVHTGELFF.

The chain joins TRBV6-6 to TRBJ1-1; 7 nucleotides line up with TRBD1. Germline V gene lookup returns CDR1 MNHNY and CDR2 SVGAGI (reference sequence). CDR3 length: 13 residues. V lost 4 bases to trimming and J lost 6 bases; unmatched junction nucleotides: 5. CDR3: CASSLSGGAEAFF. The CDR3 region has the DNA TGTGCCAGCAGTTTGTCAGGGGGTGCTGAAGCTTTCTTT.